This T cell receptor (beta chain) was identified during a study of T cell clusters in autoimmune cytopenias. Study background: Per sample, median TRB depth was about 52,000 reads, yielding a median about 2,400 distinct clonotypes.

Each sample's input was 200 to 250 ng genomic DNA, some 38,000 genome equivalents. TRB was amplified by touch-down multiplex PCR, primer pools A and B combined. From the multiplex PCR reads, TCRdb lists one entry per CDR3 protein and no DNA. Here the sample table reports about 8,400 distinct CDR3 sequences. The CDR3 extends over 19 amino acids. Germline loops: CDR1 SGHAT, CDR2 FQNNGV. Turning to this clonotype: Antigen specificity is unknown.

Regarding the study as a whole: The T cell clusters came from computational analysis alone and lack functional validation. Physiological T cell clusters of healthy donors were apparently absent in primary autoimmune cytopenia patients.

This TCR derives from a human donor with an autoimmune cytopenia or autoimmune hepatitis (not recorded which). The rearrangement links TRBV11-2 to TRBJ2-7; TCRdb names TRBD2, which stays unverified in the absence of DNA. Sequenced material: peripheral blood. The CDR3 is CASSLSFGEAGVTFYEQYF.